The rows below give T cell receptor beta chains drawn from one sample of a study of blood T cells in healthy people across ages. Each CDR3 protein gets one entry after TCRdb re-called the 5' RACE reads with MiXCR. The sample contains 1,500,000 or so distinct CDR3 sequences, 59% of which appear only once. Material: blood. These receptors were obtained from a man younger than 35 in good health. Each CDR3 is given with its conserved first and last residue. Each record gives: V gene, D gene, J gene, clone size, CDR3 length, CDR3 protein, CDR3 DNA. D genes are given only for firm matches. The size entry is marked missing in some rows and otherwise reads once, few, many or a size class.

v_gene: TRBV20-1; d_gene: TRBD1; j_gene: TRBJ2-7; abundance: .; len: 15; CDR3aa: CSAREDGQGVYEQYF; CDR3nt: TGCAGTGCTAGAGAGGACGGACAGGGAGTCTACGAGCAGTACTTC
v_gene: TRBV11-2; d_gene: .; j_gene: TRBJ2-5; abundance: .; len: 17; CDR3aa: CASSSLASGDLQETQYF; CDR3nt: TGTGCCAGCAGCTCATTGGCCTCGGGGGACCTACAAGAGACCCAGTACTTC
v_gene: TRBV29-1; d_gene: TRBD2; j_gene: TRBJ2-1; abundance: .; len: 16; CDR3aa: CSVEGTSGRNVNEQFF; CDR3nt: TGCAGCGTTGAGGGGACTAGCGGGAGGAATGTGAATGAGCAGTTCTTC
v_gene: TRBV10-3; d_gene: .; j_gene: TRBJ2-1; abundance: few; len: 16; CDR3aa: CAISDLPRGLRDEQFF; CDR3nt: TGTGCCATCAGTGATTTGCCGCGGGGTTTAAGGGATGAGCAGTTCTTC
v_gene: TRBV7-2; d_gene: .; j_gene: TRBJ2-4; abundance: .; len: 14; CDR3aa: CASSFPEDYGIQYF; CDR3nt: TGTGCCAGCAGCTTCCCCGAGGACTATGGCATTCAGTACTTC
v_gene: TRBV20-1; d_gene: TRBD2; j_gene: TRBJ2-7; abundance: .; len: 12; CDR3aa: CSVPGLAVEQYF; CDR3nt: TGCAGTGTCCCTGGACTAGCGGTCGAGCAGTACTTC
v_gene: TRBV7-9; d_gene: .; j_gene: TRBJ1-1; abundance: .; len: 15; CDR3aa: CASGPGESPNTEAFF; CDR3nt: TGTGCCAGCGGGCCAGGGGAGTCGCCTAACACTGAAGCTTTCTTT
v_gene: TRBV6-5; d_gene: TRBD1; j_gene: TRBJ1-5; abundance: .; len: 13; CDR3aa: CATNRGKGQPQHF; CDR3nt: TGTGCCACCAACAGGGGAAAGGGCCAGCCCCAGCATTTT
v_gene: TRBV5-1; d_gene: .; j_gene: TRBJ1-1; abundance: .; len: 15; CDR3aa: CASGLEGTQNTEAFF; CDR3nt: TGCGCCAGCGGCCTCGAGGGGACCCAGAACACTGAAGCTTTCTTT
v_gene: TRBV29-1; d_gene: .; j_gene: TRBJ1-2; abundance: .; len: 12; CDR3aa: CSVGLDSYGYTF; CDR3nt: TGCAGCGTGGGGCTAGACAGCTATGGCTACACCTTC
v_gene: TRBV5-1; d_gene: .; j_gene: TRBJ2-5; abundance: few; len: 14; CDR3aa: CASTAPWLQETQYF; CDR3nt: TGCGCCAGCACCGCCCCCTGGCTCCAAGAGACCCAGTACTTC
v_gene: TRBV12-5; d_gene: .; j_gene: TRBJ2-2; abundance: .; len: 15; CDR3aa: CASGSGRQGTGELFF; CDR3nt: TGTGCTAGTGGTTCGGGACGGCAGGGCACCGGGGAGCTGTTTTTT
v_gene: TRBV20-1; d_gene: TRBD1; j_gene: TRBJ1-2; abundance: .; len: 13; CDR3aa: CSPRGPDNYGYTF; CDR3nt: TGCAGTCCCAGGGGGCCAGATAACTATGGCTACACCTTC
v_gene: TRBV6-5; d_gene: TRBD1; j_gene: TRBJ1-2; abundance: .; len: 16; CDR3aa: CASSYSGQGGVYGYTF; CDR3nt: TGTGCCAGCAGTTACTCGGGACAGGGGGGGGTCTATGGCTACACCTTC
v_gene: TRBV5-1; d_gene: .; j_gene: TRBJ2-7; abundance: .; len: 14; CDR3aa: CASSLDGQTYEQYF; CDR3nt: TGCGCCAGCAGCTTGGATGGACAGACCTACGAGCAGTACTTC
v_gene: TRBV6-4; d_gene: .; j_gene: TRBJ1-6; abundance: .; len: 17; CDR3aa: CASSEFPASSYNSPLHF; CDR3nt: TGTGCCAGCAGTGAGTTTCCGGCCAGCTCCTATAATTCACCCCTCCACTTT
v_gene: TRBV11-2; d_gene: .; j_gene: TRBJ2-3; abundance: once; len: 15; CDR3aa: CASSLRGVASDTQYF; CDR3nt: TGTGCCAGCAGCCTACGGGGAGTAGCGTCAGATACGCAGTATTTT
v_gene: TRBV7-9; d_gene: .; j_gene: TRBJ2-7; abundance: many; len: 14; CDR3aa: CASSFHQGTYEQYF; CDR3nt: TGTGCCAGCAGCTTTCACCAGGGGACCTACGAGCAGTACTTC
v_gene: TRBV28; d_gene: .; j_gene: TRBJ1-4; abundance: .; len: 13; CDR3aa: CASLRGLDEKLFF; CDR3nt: TGTGCCAGCCTCCGCGGCTTGGATGAAAAACTGTTTTTT
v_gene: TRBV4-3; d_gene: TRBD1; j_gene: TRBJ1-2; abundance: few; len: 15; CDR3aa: CASSQDTGTAYGYTF; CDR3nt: TGCGCCAGCAGCCAAGATACCGGGACAGCCTATGGCTACACCTTC
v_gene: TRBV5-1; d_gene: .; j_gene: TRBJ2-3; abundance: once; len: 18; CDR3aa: CASSPIGGPKESTDTQYF; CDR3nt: TGCGCCAGCAGCCCCATTGGGGGGCCTAAGGAAAGCACAGATACGCAGTATTTT
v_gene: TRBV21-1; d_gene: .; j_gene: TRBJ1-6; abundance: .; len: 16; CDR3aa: CASKTPAGCHNSPLHF; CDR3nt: TGTGCCAGCAAGACCCCAGCGGGGTGTCATAATTCACCCCTCCACTTT
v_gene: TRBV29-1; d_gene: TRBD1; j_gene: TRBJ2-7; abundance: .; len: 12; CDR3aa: CSVEQQGGEQYF; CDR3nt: TGCAGCGTTGAACAACAGGGGGGCGAGCAGTACTTC
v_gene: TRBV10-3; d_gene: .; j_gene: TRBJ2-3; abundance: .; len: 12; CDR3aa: CAISGDTDTQYF; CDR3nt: TGTGCCATCAGTGGAGACACAGATACGCAGTATTTT
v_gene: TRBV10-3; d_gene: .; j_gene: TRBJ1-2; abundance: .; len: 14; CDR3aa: CAISGEPPNYGYTF; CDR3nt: TGTGCCATCAGCGGGGAACCCCCTAACTATGGCTACACCTTC
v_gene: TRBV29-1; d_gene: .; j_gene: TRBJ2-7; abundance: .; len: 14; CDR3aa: CSVEGAGTSYEQYF; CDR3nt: TGCAGCGTTGAAGGGGCGGGGACCTCCTACGAGCAGTACTTC
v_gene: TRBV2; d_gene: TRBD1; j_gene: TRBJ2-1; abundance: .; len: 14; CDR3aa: CASSQDRGRVEQFF; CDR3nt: TGTGCCAGCAGTCAGGACAGGGGGCGCGTTGAGCAGTTCTTC
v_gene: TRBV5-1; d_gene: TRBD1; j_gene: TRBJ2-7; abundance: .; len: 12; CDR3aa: CASGTDPYEQYF; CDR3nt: TGCGCCAGCGGGACAGATCCCTACGAGCAGTACTTC
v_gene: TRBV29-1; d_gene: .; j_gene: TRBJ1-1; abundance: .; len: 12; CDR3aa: CRARQSNTEAFF; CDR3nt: TGCAGAGCCCGCCAATCGAACACTGAAGCTTTCTTT
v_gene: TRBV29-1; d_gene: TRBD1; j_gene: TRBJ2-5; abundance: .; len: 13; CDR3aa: CSVETGGWETQYF; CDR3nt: TGCAGCGTTGAGACAGGGGGATGGGAGACCCAGTACTTC
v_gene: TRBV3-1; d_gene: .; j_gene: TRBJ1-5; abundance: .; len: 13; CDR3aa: CASSQQGDQHQHF; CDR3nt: TGTGCCAGCAGCCAACAGGGCGATCAGCACCAGCATTTT
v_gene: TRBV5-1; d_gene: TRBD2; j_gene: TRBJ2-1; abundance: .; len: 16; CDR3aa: CASSRSGSGRQHEQFF; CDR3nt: TGCGCCAGCAGCCGATCCGGTAGCGGGAGACAGCATGAGCAGTTCTTC
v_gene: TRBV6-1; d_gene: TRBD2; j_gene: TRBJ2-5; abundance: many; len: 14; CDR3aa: CASSIPGGRETQYF; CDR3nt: TGTGCCAGCAGTATTCCCGGGGGGAGAGAGACCCAGTACTTC
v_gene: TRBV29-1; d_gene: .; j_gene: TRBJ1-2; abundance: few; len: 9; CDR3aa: CSADAGGTF; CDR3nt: TGCAGCGCCGATGCCGGGGGCACCTTC
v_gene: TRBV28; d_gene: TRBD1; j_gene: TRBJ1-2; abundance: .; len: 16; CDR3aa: CASSSGRTGNFYGYTF; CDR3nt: TGTGCCAGCAGCTCTGGGAGGACAGGGAATTTCTATGGCTACACCTTC
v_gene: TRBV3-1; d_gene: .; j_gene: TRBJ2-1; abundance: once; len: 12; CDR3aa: CTSSQVVNEQFF; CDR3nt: TGTACCAGCAGCCAAGTGGTCAATGAGCAGTTCTTC
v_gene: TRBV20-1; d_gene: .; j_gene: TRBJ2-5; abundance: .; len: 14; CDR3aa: CSAREKGFGETQYF; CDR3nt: TGCAGTGCTAGAGAGAAGGGTTTCGGAGAGACCCAGTACTTC
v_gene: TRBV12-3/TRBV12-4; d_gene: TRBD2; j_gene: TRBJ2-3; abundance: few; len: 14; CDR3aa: CASLLAGAGGTQYF; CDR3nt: TGTGCCAGCCTACTAGCGGGGGCTGGAGGTACGCAGTATTTT